This entry features one T cell receptor (beta chain) sequence. Some clones are missing from TCRdb's copy, which holds only in-frame ones; the method was immunoSEQ multiplex PCR. The sample carries 160,000 or so clones, roughly 84% recorded once. This sample is drawn from a study of blood T cell repertoires in COVID-19. About the research overall: Some COVID-19 samples were acute and others convalescent; all came from the United States, Italy and Spain. Sources were T cells, B-cell-depleted T cells, or PBMCs; the material itself was cDNA or gDNA.

The sequence came from a man aged 55 to 70 who had recovered from COVID-19. Material for sequencing was PBMCs or T cells enriched from blood (not recorded which).

The DNA for the CDR3 is TGTGCCAGCAGCTTAGCGCCTACTAGCCACGAGCAGTACTTC. Translation gives CASSLAPTSHEQYF. This chain connects TRBV11-1 to TRBJ2-7; the D gene is possibly TRBD2 (6 bases). V was trimmed by 0 bases and J by 5 bases, leaving 11 bases between them. There are 14 residues in the CDR3. CDR1 and CDR2 (germline): SGHAT, FQDESV (reference sequence).